Reported below is one TCR beta chain. Indicated treatment: oral pan-JAK inhibitor, 5-10 mg twice daily. The germline V gene has CDR1 LNHDA and CDR2 SQIVND (reference sequence). The length of the CDR3 is 11 residues. J lost 7 bases, V lost 6 bases, and 2 bases had no gene match. This specimen belongs to a study of CD8+ T cells in alopecia areata. Extracted RNA was reverse transcribed into cDNA, the sequencing template. The table came from immunoSEQ multiplex PCR; TCRdb's copy has only in-frame clones and leaves some out. The table has some 180,000 clones, around 51% seen once; the top ten hold around 10%.

The sequence was collected from a human donor with alopecia areata. This material consisted of CD8+ T cells sorted from blood, taken around week 54, from a patient treated with tofacitinib. V and J are TRBV19 and TRBJ2-7, with TRBD1 matching 8 bases. CDR3 DNA sequence: TGTGCCAGTAGCAGGGGGCTTGAGCAGTACTTC. This sequence encodes CASSRGLEQYF.